This T cell receptor (beta chain) was captured in a study of blood T cell repertoires in COVID-19. Study-level information: Whether acute or convalescent, the COVID-19 samples came from the United States, Italy and Spain. T cells, B-cell-depleted T cells, or PBMCs provided the cDNA or gDNA that served as material.

Profiled with immunoSEQ multiplex PCR; TCRdb holds only in-frame clones, not every one. This table has 110,000 to 150,000 clones, around nine tenths appearing once. Sequenced: peripheral blood. The source is a woman aged 40 to 50 with acute or convalescent COVID-19.

The CDR3 reads CASSPTPGTGELFF. The DNA of the CDR3 is TGTGCCAGCAGCCCCACCCCGGGCACCGGGGAGCTGTTTTTT. This chain connects TRBV9 to TRBJ2-2; no clear D. Germline lookup yields CDR1 SGDLS and CDR2 YYNGEE. CDR3 length: 14 amino acids. V lost 4 bases, J lost 4 bases, and 11 bases lay in between.